The text below deals with one T cell receptor beta chain. In this sample, this clonotype turned up many times. It has no known antigen specificity. One base away there is no much larger clone; base qualities are not given. In the germline V gene (reference sequence), CDR1 corresponds to DFQATT and CDR2 to SNEGSKA. V is cut back by 8 bases and J by 4 bases, with 12 bases in the junction unmatched. Including the terminal cysteine and phenylalanine, the CDR3 comprises 14 residues. This entry keeps only the CDR3 DNA: 42 bases, framed from base 1. This entry belongs to a study of identical twins listed by TCRdb under 2016. For context, the study as a whole: To test whether fetal clonotypes persist, the study used deep sequencing on TCR alpha and beta repertoires from monozygotic twins, unrelated adults of various ages, and cord blood. Replicate twin experiments were performed at different times using different library preparation protocols to rule out contamination. Overall study outcomes, separate from this receptor: Recombination models systematically underestimated out-of-frame TCR alpha sharing in monozygotic twins but agreed with sharing between unrelated individuals. Because the same donors could not be followed over many years, conclusions were based on cross-sectional statistical analysis. Abundant cord blood beta clonotypes had fewer insertions, young adult naive repertoires showed a similar but weaker trend, and memory repertoires showed no such trend. Zero-insertion analyses could be partly confounded by invariant T cells such as MAIT and iNKT, though diverse VJ usage argued against such confounding for most clonotypes. Excess twin sharing in beta out-of-frame sequences was weaker because fewer shared sequences lowered the signal-to-noise ratio. Compared with coincidental sharing between unrelated individuals, an excess of low generation-probability sequences was observed among out-of-frame TCR alpha sequences shared between twins.

Libraries were constructed by 5' RACE. Sequencing took place on an Illumina HiSeq 2000. A universal primer binding site was introduced by template switching, and a unique molecular identifier was present in the final cDNA, enabling accurate counting of TCR cDNA molecules. Specific primers in the conserved constant-segment region were used to synthesize first-strand cDNA for the TCR alpha and beta chains. To control for contamination, each cDNA library was double barcoded with a SMART-Mk sample barcode plus Illumina barcodes. TruSeq adapter sequences, together with Illumina sample barcodes, were added in two successive PCR steps. The Illumina HiSeq platform was used with custom primers to sequence TCR alpha and beta cDNA libraries. In the authors' own workflow: Raw reads were processed with MiGEC to extract unique molecular identifiers, and MiXCR was used to determine CDR3 positions. For each individual, recombination models were inferred using an EM algorithm with the repgenHMM and IGoR tools. The tcR package in R was used for shared clonotype analysis, with sharing normalized by the product of cloneset sizes. To study raw recombination free of thymic and clonal selection effects, out-of-frame nonproductive sequences were analyzed. The raw public data were reprocessed by TCRdb itself: fastp quality trimming at Q25, MiXCR clonotype calling, in-frame beta chains only. Duplicate CDR3 protein sequences are folded into a single record with the most common DNA and genes. TCRdb's processing, not the authors', yielded these V and J calls. Counted in this sample were 750,000 to 950,000 distinct CDR3 sequences; over 9% of them appeared once. The ten biggest clones cover about 1.6% of the sample.

Every donor was a healthy Caucasian. Three pairs of female monozygotic twins, all aged about 18 to 30 years, made up the twin cohort. The RNA used for TCR libraries was isolated from peripheral blood mononuclear cells. These data were also reused for a study on yellow fever vaccine responses in identical twins. The second study also describes: According to the authors, in identical twins the way T cells responded to vaccination appeared partly convergent and partly personalized. The study precisely tracked vaccine-responding T cell clones in identical twins.

This clonotype was sampled from a woman between 18 and 30 years old in good health. Source material: PBMCs. The chain was built from TRBV20-1 and TRBJ2-7; 9 of the junction bases match TRBD1. The CDR3 in this case is CSSSSGTGKYEQYF. The base sequence is TGCAGTTCCTCGTCTGGGACAGGGAAATACGAGCAGTACTTC.